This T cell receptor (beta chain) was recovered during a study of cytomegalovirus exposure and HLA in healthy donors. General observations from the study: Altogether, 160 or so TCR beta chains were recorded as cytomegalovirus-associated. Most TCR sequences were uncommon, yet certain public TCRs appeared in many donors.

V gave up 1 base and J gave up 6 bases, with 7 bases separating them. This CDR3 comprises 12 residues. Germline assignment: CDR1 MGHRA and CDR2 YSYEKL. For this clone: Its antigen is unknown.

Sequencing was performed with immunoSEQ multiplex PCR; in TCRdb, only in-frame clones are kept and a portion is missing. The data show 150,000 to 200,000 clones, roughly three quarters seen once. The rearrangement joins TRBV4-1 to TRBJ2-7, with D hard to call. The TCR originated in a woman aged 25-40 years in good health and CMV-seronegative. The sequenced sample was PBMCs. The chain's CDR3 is CASSQVASEQYF. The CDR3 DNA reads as TGCGCCAGCAGCCAAGTGGCTAGCGAGCAGTACTTC.